This T cell receptor beta chain was captured in a study of cytomegalovirus exposure and HLA in healthy donors (dated by TCRdb to about 2017). Broadly, across the study: In an earlier analysis of about 560 of the donors, under 300 Gb of sequence data and approximately 100 million unique TCR beta sequences from roughly 200 million T cells were reported. Four to six DR-DQ haplotypes were handled as single units for association and clustering, since linkage in the cohort was strong. An earlier analysis of several hundred of the donors applied high-throughput TCR beta sequencing to assess whether each TCR beta V gene segment acted as functional or pseudogenic. A later genetic analysis used genome-wide SNP genotypes for about 55% of the 666 donors, treating that subset as a discovery cohort. Of the roughly 400 genotyped donors, around 81% fell in the genetic ancestry cluster associated with self-reported Caucasian donors. Both class I and class II loci were covered by HLA typing, at four-digit resolution. The T cell repertoires of some 670 subjects were profiled by immunosequencing and related to cytomegalovirus serostatus. Along with the approximately 700-subject first cohort, a separate validation cohort of over a hundred different subjects was used. To predict cytomegalovirus infection status, the study combined high-throughput TCR immunosequencing, statistical association of individual TCRs with disease status, and machine learning. The number of donors typed differed by locus, with roughly 620-630 for A, B, C, DRB1 and DQB1, 522 for DQA1, 600 to 610 for DPA1, and some 450 for DPB1. Donor age, sex, ethnicity and CMV serostatus were compiled alongside the repertoire data. All discovery cohort repertoires had been generated on a single sequencing platform. The study was designed to test whether signatures of past pathogen exposure could be identified by cataloging public T cell receptors. In the later analysis, no new phenotypic data were used to find candidate immune exposures; instead, reliance was placed on TCR beta sequences and their occurrence across donors. To study patterns of TCR occurrence, a later analysis re-analyzed previously published TCR beta repertoires from several hundred donors and added high-resolution HLA genotyping. Across about 370 genotyped donors of the cohort, an average of about 240,000 unique TCR beta nucleotide sequences per donor were sequenced, and roughly a sixth of those sequences were non-productive. About 300 gigabases of sequencing data and roughly 90 million unique TCR sequences were included in an early release covering 500 to 750 HLA-typed donors. Results and caveats for the whole study, not just this receptor: At a false discovery rate of 0.05, a later analysis linked 15,000 to 20,000 TCR beta sequences to specific HLA alleles. Roughly uniform sequencing depth across donors was assumed in presence/absence analyses, although this assumption may not hold. It was suggested by the authors that the approach could potentially be generalized to other disease states and immunological phenotypes. Strong co-occurrence of HLA alleles, especially DR and DQ, made assigning TCR associations to individual alleles difficult. According to a later analysis, TCR association rates differed among HLA loci, with DRB1 alleles showing the most associated TCRs and HLA-C alleles showing the fewest. A cluster of highly shared sequence variants was judged likely to represent a technical artifact of the sequencing pipeline. The earlier analysis of nearly 600 of the donors excluded around 17 rarely observed V segments, including chromosome 9 orphons, because counts were too low. Several of the top co-occurrence clusters appeared to be linked to parvovirus B19, influenza, CMV and Epstein-Barr virus, according to a later analysis. Most TCR sequences were observed very rarely across donors, whereas some public TCRs were present in many individuals. CMV serostatus was the only immune exposure information available for the cohort. Linkage disequilibrium might explain the correlated functional status among segregating V segments, but an unknown experimental factor could not be excluded. A further reported finding was that TCR beta sequences accurately predicted the HLA-A and HLA-B alleles for most subjects in the first cohort. According to a later analysis, most CMV-associated TCR beta chains appeared to be HLA-restricted, and the HLA associations seemed to be driven largely by CMV exposure. Because the 87-base-pair reads could not distinguish some IMGT-functional V segments, including TRBV6-2 and TRBV6-3, those segments were excluded. According to a later genetic analysis, donors in an Asian-associated ancestry cluster had fewer N-insertions in productive TCRs than the approximately 670-donor mean. In vitro tests confirmed that a few of the cytomegalovirus-associated TCR beta chains recognize cytomegalovirus antigens. The classifier was reported to diagnose cytomegalovirus status with high specificity and sensitivity in both the original cohort and the validation cohort. Because some donors lacked HLA typing at each locus, the association tests relied only on the typed subset. In an earlier analysis of around 500 of the donors, most TCR beta V segments appeared in productive rearrangements about 90% or about 30% of the time, broadly matching IMGT annotations. Compared with equally common non-associated chains, HLA-associated TCR beta chains in a later analysis were more clonally expanded and had lower generation probabilities. A total of 150 to 200 TCR beta chains were listed by the study as associated with cytomegalovirus. An association between a missense DCLRE1C variant and V-gene and J-gene trimming of TCR beta chains was found in a later genetic analysis and replicated in an independent cohort. Only TCR beta chains were sequenced in this cohort, and the absence of alpha or paired-chain data limited detectable features.

The cohort consisted of 670 or so healthy bone marrow donors. Cohort members were all nominally healthy when sampled, although unrecorded immune exposures were likely present. The donor tested CMV seronegative and was one of the 352 seronegative cohort members. Every donor gave a peripheral blood sample, and the peripheral blood mononuclear cells from that sample were used for TCR beta sequencing. The Qiagen DNeasy Blood Extraction Kit was used to extract genomic DNA from the blood cell samples. V is clipped by 5 bases and J by 0 bases, and the sequence between their germline boundaries is 17 bases long. Via the germline V gene (reference sequence), CDR1 is SEHNR and CDR2 FQNEAQ. Spanning cysteine to phenylalanine, the CDR3 consists of 17 amino acids. Here the CDR3 DNA is all that survives: 51 bases in frame from base 1. The method was the immunoSEQ multiplex PCR assay. A mixture of 60 forward primers for TCR Vbeta segments and 13 reverse primers for TCR Jbeta segments was used in the multiplex PCR. The CDR3 region of rearranged TCR beta genes was amplified from genomic DNA by a multiplex PCR assay. The amplified TCR beta libraries were sequenced on the Illumina HiSeq System as 87-base-pair reads. As for how the authors treated the data: A later analysis tallied roughly 80 million unique TCR beta chains across the 650 to 750 repertoires, and some 10 million of those chains were shared by two or more donors. Raw reads were error-corrected and collapsed into unique sequences with a nearest-neighbor algorithm that merged closely related sequences to remove PCR and sequencing errors. To assign V, D and J gene segments, CDR3 sequences were aligned to IMGT reference sequences. For a sequence to be retained, a match of at least six nucleotides was required to both a V gene segment and a J gene segment. Rearrangements were called productive when the CDR3 lacked stop codons and stayed in frame with V and J; all others were non-productive. CDR3 was defined according to IMGT convention as the region running from the second conserved V-encoded cysteine to the conserved J-encoded phenylalanine. Sequences without an unambiguous match to a single V gene segment were excluded from the earlier analysis of approximately 560 of the donors. In an earlier analysis of approximately 500 of the donors, a V segment was called functional when productive rearrangements were above 56.7%, and segregating when the standard deviation between donors exceeded 5%. A statistical classification framework was built to diagnose cytomegalovirus status from the catalog of TCR beta chain sequences. In a later analysis, V and J genes were assigned by comparing TCR nucleotide sequences against IMGT/GENE-DB human TR gene sequences. Using the TCRdist pipeline, a later analysis assigned CDR3 sequences along with most-parsimonious VDJ recombination scenarios. In a later analysis, every TCR beta chain was defined by the combination of its CDR3 amino acid sequence and its V-gene family, and reads without a unique V-gene family were dropped. In a later analysis, around 600 highly shared, low-generation-probability nucleotide sequences were removed to address suspected cross-contamination and a sequencing artifact. A later analysis calculated a clonal expansion index for each public chain from normalized within-repertoire ranks of inferred template counts. A later analysis computed generation probabilities with a VDJ recombination model fitted to out-of-frame rearrangements, and checked the results against IGoR. A later analysis scored TCR-TCR, TCR-HLA and TCR-CMV co-occurrence with hypergeometric tests, applying a repertoire-size bias correction to TCR pairs. In a later analysis, false discovery rates were estimated by permuting HLA or CMV assignments 20 times. In a later analysis, co-occurring TCRs were grouped using DBSCAN, with TCRdist sequence similarity added in when clustering inside HLA-allele-positive subsets. Repertoires with fewer than 30,000 or more than 120,000 public chains were left out of co-occurrence clustering, as were a handful of repertoires with anomalous nucleotide sharing. What TCRdb holds here is the immuneACCESS table cut down to in-frame rearrangements. Part of the clones is not present; checked against another copy, under half of the missing clones reflect an unresolved V gene, and the others are unexplained. For V, J and clone size, that table is used; D and trimming come from the DNA. The sample table holds around 150,000 clones, of which about 85% were seen once. Of the sample, about 2.5% falls within the top ten clones.

Of note for this clone: Its antigen is not yet known. One base away there is no much larger clone; base qualities are not given.

Recombination connected TRBV7-9 to TRBJ1-3; tentative D gene TRBD1, with 6 bases matching. The sequencing sample was made of PBMCs. The TCR originated in a boy under 10 years old in good health and CMV-seronegative. The nucleotide sequence reads as follows: TGTGCCAGCAGCGTAAACAGGGCTTCCTCCTCTGGAAACACCATATATTTT. This encodes CASSVNRASSSGNTIYF.